This section outlines one T cell receptor beta chain sequence together with its context. This clonotype came up a few times. Its antigen specificity is not known. It has no much larger one-base neighbor in the sample; base qualities were not kept. The data derive from a study of T cell repertoires in cytomegalovirus infection (dated by TCRdb to the late 2010s). With respect to the entire study: Alongside well-studied HLA-B-restricted epitopes, the peptide stimulations were aimed at recently identified HLA-C-restricted CMV epitopes, whose presentation resists viral immunomodulation. Because public TCR beta signatures pointed to carriage of CMV infection together with the matching HLA type, the HLA type of each donor mattered for the analysis.

On the study overall, not on this receptor specifically: The ex vivo response was dominated by HLA-C-restricted CMV-specific TCR beta clonotypes, which also provided the single most frequent clonotype in two of eight donors. In both this cohort and an independent cohort of 352 donors, the cumulative frequency of public TCR beta family members distinguished carriers of CMV infection plus the relevant HLA type.

Taken with the paper, the label for treatment or condition translates to: in vitro stimulation with specific CMV peptide epitopes to enrich CMV-specific T cells. Sequencing was carried out with an Illumina HiSeq 1500. TCRdb reprocessing: public reads trimmed at Q25 with fastp, clones called with MiXCR, in-frame beta chains kept. When rows share a CDR3 protein, they turn into one entry using the most common DNA and genes. A total of approximately 1,000,000 distinct CDR3 sequences appear in this sample, more than 25% of them only once. Of the sample, over 12% is held by the ten largest clones. The CDR3 covers 14 residues, taking in both the cysteine and the phenylalanine. The retained sequence is limited to the CDR3, 42 bases, with the frame set at the first base. Trimmed from V: 0 bases; trimmed from J: 6 bases; junction bases lacking a gene match: 2. The germline V gene encodes CDR1 MNHEY and CDR2 SMNVEV (reference sequence).

This chain is built from TRBV27 and TRBJ1-5; 7 central nucleotides agree with TRBD1. This material consisted of cultured CD8+ T cells from PBMCs, taken from culture after CMV antigen stimulation. This TCR came from a human donor in good health (CMV status not recorded). Some clones in this sample may be carry-over from other donors' samples. The CDR3 region reads CASSLSQGTQPQHF. The bases are TGTGCCAGCAGTTTATCACAGGGGACTCAGCCCCAGCATTTT.